This record covers a single TCR beta chain. Its antigen is unknown. The data stem from a study of yellow fever vaccine responses in identical twins. The study's findings and limits: Twins reportedly had a vaccine T cell response that seemed partly convergent, partly personalized.

MiXCR, run by TCRdb on the RT-PCR reads, gives a single entry per CDR3 protein. The sample includes about 11,000 distinct CDR3 sequences, approximately 80% seen only once; the top ten take roughly 7%. From germline, CDR1 is DFQATT and CDR2 SNEGSKA (reference sequence). The CDR3 extends over 13 amino acids. Trimming took 5 bases from V and 4 from J, leaving 12 bases between them. The sequence derives from a young woman who received the yellow fever vaccine. The sample here was T cells from blood (PBMCs), unsorted or a sorted subset (not recorded which), taken before or after yellow fever vaccination (not recorded which). The chain has TRBV20-1 and TRBJ2-1, with D perhaps matching TRBD1 or TRBD2 (5 bases each). The CDR3 loop is CSAPRDGYNEQFF. CDR3 DNA: TGCAGTGCTCCCCGGGACGGGTACAATGAGCAGTTCTTC.